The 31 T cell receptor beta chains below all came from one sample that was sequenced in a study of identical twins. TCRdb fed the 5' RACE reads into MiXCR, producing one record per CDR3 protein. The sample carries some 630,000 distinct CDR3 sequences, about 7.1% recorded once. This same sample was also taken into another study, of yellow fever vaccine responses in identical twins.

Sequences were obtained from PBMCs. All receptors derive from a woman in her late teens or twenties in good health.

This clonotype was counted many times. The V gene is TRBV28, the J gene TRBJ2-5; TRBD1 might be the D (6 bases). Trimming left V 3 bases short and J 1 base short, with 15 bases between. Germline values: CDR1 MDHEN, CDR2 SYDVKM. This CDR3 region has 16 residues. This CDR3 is CASSFETGLIQETQYF. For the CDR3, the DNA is TGTGCCAGCAGTTTTGAGACAGGTTTAATCCAAGAGACCCAGTACTTC.

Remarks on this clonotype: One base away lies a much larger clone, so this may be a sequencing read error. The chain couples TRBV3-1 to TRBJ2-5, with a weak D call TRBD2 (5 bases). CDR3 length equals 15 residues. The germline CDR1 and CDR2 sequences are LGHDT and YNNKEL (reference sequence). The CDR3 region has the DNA TGTGCCAGCACCCAAAAGGAGGTAGCGAGAGAGACCCAGTACTTC. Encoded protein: CASTQKEVARETQYF.

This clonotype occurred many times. The chain's CDR3 is CASSGIGRTGATPEAFF. The CDR3 coding sequence is TGCGCCAGCAGCGGGATAGGACGGACAGGGGCAACCCCTGAAGCTTTCTTT. The chain carries TRBV5-1 and TRBJ1-1; 9 nucleotides match TRBD1. The CDR3 extends over 17 amino acids. The trim removed 4 bases at V and 6 bases at J, leaving 16 bases unmatched. The V gene's germline CDR1 is SGHRS and CDR2 YFSETQ.

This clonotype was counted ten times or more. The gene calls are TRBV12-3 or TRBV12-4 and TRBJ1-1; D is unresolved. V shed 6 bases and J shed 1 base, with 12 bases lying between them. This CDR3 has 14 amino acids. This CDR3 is CASSRYARNTEAFF. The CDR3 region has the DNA TGTGCCAGCAGCCGCTATGCGAGGAACACTGAAGCTTTCTTT.

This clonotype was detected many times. The CDR3: CASSPGQGLVTYYEQYV. The CDR3 nucleotides read TGTGCCAGCAGCCCGGGACAGGGCCTCGTTACGTACTACGAGCAGTACGTC. V is TRBV11-2 and J is TRBJ2-7; TRBD1 matches at 9 bases. The J segment lost 3 bases and the V segment lost 5 bases, leaving 14 bases of the junction unmatched. The CDR3 is 17 residues long. Germline V gene lookup returns CDR1 SGHAT and CDR2 FQNNGV.

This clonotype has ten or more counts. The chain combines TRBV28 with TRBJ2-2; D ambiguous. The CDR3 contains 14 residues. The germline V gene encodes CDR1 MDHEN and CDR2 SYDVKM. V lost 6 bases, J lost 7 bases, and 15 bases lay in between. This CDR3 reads CASSPVKGIGELFF. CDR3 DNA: TGTGCCAGCAGCCCGGTGAAGGGTATCGGGGAGCTGTTTTTT.

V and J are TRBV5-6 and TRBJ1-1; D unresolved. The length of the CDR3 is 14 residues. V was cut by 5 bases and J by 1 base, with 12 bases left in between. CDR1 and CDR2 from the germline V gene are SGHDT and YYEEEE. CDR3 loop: CASSPKTANTEAFF. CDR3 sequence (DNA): TGTGCCAGCAGTCCAAAAACAGCGAACACTGAAGCTTTCTTT.

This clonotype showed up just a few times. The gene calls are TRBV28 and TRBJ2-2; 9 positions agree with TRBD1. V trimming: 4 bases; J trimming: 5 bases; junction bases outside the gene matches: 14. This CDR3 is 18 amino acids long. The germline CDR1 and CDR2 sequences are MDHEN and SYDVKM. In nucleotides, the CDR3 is TGTGCCAGCAGTTCCGGGGGACAGGGTTGGGGGAGGACCGGGGAGCTGTTTTTT. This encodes CASSSGGQGWGRTGELFF.

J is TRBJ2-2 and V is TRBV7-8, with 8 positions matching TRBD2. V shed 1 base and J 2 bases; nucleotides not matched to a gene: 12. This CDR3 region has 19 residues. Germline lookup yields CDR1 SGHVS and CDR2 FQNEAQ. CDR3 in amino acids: CASSLVRGKGLANTGELFF. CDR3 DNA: TGTGCCAGCAGCTTAGTTCGTGGGAAAGGACTAGCAAACACCGGGGAGCTGTTTTTT.

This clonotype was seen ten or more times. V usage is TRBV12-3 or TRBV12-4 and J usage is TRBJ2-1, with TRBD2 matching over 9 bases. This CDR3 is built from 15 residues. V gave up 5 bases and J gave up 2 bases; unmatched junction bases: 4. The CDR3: CASSLSGRTYNEQFF. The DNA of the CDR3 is TGTGCCAGCAGTCTGAGCGGGAGGACCTACAATGAGCAGTTCTTC.

DNA of the CDR3: TGTGCCAGCAGGCAAGACAGAAGAACAGATACGCAGTATTTT. Encoded protein: CASRQDRRTDTQYF. The gene calls are TRBV6-1 and TRBJ2-3; D is perhaps TRBD1 (5 bases). Trimming left V 6 bases short and J 3 bases short, with 13 bases between. The CDR3 covers 14 residues. CDR1 is MNHNS and CDR2 is SASEGT in the germline V gene.

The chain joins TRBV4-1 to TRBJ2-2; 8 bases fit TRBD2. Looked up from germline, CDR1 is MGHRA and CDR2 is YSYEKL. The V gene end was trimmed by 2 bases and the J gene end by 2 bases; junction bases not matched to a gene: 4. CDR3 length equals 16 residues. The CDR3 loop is CASSQSGTSNTGELFF. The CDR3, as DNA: TGCGCCAGCAGCCAAAGCGGGACTAGTAACACCGGGGAGCTGTTTTTT.

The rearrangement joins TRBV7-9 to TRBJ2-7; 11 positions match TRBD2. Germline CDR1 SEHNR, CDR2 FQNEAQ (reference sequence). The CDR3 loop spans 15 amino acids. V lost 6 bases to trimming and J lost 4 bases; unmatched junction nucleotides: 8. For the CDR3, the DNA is TGTGCCAGCAGTTACGCCGGGACTAGCGGTTACGAGCAGTACTTC. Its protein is CASSYAGTSGYEQYF.

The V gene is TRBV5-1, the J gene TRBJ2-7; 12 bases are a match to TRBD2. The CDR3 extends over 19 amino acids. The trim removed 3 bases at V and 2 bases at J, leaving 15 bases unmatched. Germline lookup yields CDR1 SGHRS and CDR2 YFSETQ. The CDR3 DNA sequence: TGCGCCAGCAGCTCCAAGGACAGGCGAGGACTAGCGGGAACCTACGAGCAGTACTTC. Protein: CASSSKDRRGLAGTYEQYF.

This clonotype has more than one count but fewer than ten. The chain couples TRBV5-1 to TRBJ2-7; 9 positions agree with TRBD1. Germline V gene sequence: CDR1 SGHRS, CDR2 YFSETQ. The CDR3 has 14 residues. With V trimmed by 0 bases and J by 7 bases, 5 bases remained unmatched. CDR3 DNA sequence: TGCGCCAGCAGCTTGGCCGGACAGGGGTGGGAGCAGTACTTC. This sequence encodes CASSLAGQGWEQYF.

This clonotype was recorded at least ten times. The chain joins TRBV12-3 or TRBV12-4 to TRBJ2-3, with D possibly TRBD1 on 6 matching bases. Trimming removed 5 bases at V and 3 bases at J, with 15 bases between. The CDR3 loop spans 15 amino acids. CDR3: CASSLRGLGTDTQYF. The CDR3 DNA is TGTGCCAGCAGTCTCAGGGGTCTAGGGACAGATACGCAGTATTTT.

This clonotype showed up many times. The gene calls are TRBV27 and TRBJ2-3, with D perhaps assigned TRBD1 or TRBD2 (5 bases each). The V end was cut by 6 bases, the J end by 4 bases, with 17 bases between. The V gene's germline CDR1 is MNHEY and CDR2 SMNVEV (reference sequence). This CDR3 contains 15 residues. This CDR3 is CASSLERGLADTQYF. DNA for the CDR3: TGTGCCAGCAGCTTGGAGAGGGGTTTGGCAGATACGCAGTATTTT.

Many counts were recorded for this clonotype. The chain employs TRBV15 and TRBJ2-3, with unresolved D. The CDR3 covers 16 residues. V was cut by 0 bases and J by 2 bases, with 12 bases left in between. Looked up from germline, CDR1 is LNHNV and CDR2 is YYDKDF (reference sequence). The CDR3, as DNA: TGTGCCACCAGCAGAGAGACATGGACCAACACAGATACGCAGTATTTT. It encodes CATSRETWTNTDTQYF.

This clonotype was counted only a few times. CDR3: CSARDRPSGWGVNTEAFF. The CDR3 nucleotides read TGCAGTGCTAGAGATCGGCCCAGTGGATGGGGGGTGAACACTGAAGCTTTCTTT. The chain couples TRBV20-1 to TRBJ1-1, with D perhaps matching TRBD1 (5 bases). Trimming cost V 0 bases and J 0 bases, with 20 bases left between them. The CDR3 sequence is 18 residues long. Germline CDR1 reads DFQATT; CDR2 reads SNEGSKA (reference sequence).

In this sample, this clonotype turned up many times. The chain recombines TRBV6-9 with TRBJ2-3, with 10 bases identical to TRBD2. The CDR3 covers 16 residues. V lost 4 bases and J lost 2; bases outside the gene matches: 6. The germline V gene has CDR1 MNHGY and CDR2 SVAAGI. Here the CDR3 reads CASSWPGLAHTDTQYF. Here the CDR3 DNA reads TGTGCCAGCAGTTGGCCGGGACTAGCGCACACAGATACGCAGTATTTT.

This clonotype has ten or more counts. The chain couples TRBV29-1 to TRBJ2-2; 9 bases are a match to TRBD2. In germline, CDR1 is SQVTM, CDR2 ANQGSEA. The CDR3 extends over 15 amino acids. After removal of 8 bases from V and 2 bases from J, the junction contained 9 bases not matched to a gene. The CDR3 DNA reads TGCAGCCAATCCTTGACTAGCGGTAACACCGGGGAGCTGTTTTTT. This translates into CSQSLTSGNTGELFF.

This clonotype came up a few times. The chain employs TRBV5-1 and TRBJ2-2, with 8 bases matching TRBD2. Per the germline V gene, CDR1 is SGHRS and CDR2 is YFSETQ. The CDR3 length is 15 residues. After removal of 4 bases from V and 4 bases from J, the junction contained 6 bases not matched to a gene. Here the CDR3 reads CASSPGGATTGELFF. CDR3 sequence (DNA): TGCGCCAGCAGCCCCGGGGGGGCCACCACCGGGGAGCTGTTTTTT.

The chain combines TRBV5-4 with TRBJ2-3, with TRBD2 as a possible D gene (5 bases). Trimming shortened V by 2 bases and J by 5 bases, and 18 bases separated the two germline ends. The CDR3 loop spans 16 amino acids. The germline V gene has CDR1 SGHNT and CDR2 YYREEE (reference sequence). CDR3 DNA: TGTGCCAGCAGCTTCGTGTGGGAACCCCGGGGAGATACGCAGTATTTT. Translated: CASSFVWEPRGDTQYF.

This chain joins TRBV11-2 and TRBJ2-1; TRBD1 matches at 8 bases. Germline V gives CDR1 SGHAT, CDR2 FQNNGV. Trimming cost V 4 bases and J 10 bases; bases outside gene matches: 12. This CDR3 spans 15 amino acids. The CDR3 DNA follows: TGTGCCAGCAGCTCAGGGACAGGAGTAGTTAGGGAGCAGTTCTTC. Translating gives CASSSGTGVVREQFF. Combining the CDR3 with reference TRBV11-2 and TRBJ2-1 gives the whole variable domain EAGVAQSPRYKIIEKRQSVAFWCNPISGHATLYWYQQILGQGPKLLIQFQNNGVVDDSQLPKDRFSAERLKGVDSTLKIQPAKLEDSAVYLCASSSGTGVVREQFFGPGTRLTVL.

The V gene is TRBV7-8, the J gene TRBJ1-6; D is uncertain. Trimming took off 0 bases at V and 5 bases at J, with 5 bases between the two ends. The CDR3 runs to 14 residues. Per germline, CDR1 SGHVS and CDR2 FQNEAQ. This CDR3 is CASSLARDNSPLHF. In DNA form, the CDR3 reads TGTGCCAGCAGCTTAGCCAGAGATAATTCACCCCTCCACTTT.

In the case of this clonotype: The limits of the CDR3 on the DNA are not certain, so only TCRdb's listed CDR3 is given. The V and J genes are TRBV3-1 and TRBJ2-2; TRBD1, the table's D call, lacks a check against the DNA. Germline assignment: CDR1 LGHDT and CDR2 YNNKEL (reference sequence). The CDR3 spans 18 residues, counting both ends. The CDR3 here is CTFCFLARGLSNTGELFF.

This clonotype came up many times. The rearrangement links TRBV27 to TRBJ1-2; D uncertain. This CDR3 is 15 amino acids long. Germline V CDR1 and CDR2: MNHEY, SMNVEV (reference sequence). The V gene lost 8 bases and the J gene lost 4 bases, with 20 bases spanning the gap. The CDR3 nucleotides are TGTGCCAGCGCCCCAATCGGCTACGATGTCTATGGCTACACCTTC. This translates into CASAPIGYDVYGYTF.

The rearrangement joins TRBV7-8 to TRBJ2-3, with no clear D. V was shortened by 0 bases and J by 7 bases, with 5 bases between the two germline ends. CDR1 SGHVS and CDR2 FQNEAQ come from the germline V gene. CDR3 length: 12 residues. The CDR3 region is CASSLASHTQYF. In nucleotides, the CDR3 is TGTGCCAGCAGCTTAGCTAGTCATACGCAGTATTTT.

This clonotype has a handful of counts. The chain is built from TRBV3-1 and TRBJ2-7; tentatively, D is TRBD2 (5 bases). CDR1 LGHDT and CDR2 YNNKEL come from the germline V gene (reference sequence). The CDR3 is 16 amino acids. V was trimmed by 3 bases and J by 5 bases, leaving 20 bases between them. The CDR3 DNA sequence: TGTGCCAGCAGCCAGTCCCCTCGGGGAGTATTCCACGAGCAGTACTTC. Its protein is CASSQSPRGVFHEQYF.

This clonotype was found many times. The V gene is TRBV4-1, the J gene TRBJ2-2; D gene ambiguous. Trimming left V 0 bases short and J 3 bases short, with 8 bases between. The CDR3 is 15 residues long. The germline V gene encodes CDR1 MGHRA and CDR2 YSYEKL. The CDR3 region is CASSQESSYTGELFF. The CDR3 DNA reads TGCGCCAGCAGCCAAGAATCCAGTTACACCGGGGAGCTGTTTTTT.

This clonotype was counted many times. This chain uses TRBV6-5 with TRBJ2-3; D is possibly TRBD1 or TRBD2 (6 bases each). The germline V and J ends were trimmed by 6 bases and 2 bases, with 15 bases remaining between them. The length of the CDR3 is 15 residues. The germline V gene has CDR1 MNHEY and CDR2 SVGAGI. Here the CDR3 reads CASRPGGGFTDTQYF. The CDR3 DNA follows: TGTGCCAGCAGGCCCGGGGGCGGGTTCACAGATACGCAGTATTTT.